Presented here are 17 T cell receptor beta chains from one specimen sequenced in a study of T cell responses to AZD1222 COVID-19 vaccine. Profiling relied on immunoSEQ multiplex PCR, and the TCRdb table lists in-frame clones only, not all of them. This repertoire shows roughly 190,000 clones, approximately 90% found once; its top ten account for around 3.5%. This specimen consisted of peripheral blood, obtained 28 days after the second AZD1222 dose. The receptors shown here come from an adult who received the AZD1222 COVID-19 vaccine.

The chain couples TRBV4-1 to TRBJ2-3; 8 bases are a match to TRBD2. After removal of 0 bases from V and 6 bases from J, the junction contained 11 bases not matched to a gene. Germline assignment: CDR1 MGHRA and CDR2 YSYEKL. The CDR3 is 17 amino acids. CDR3 bases: TGCGCCAGCAGCCAAGATGAAACTAGCGGTCCGGAGGATACGCAGTATTTT. Translation gives CASSQDETSGPEDTQYF.

V gene TRBV9 combines with J gene TRBJ2-1; 10 bases map to TRBD2. J lost 6 bases, V lost 1 base, and 4 bases had no gene match. The CDR3 spans 15 residues. The germline gives CDR1 SGDLS, CDR2 YYNGEE. CDR3 amino acids: CASSVRLAGVNEQFF. CDR3 bases: TGTGCCAGCAGCGTACGTCTAGCGGGAGTCAATGAGCAGTTCTTC.

This chain joins TRBV5-1 and TRBJ2-7, with TRBD2 identical over 9 bases. This CDR3 region has 16 residues. CDR1 and CDR2 (germline): SGHRS, YFSETQ. Trimming took 0 bases from V and 5 from J; bases not matched to a gene: 9. CDR3 nucleotide sequence: TGCGCCAGCAGCTTGGCCTCGGCTAGCGGGATTAACGAGCAGTACTTC. This gives the protein CASSLASASGINEQYF.

V usage is TRBV13 and J usage is TRBJ2-7, with 7 bases fitting TRBD2. V lost 0 bases to trimming and J lost 0 bases; unmatched junction nucleotides: 5. There are 16 residues in the CDR3. Germline CDR1 PRHDT, CDR2 FYEKMQ (reference sequence). The CDR3 DNA reads TGTGCCAGCAGCTTAGGGGCTAGCGGATTCTCCTACGAGCAGTACTTC. This encodes CASSLGASGFSYEQYF.

The gene calls are TRBV9 and TRBJ2-1, with 8 bases that match TRBD2. Looked up from germline, CDR1 is SGDLS and CDR2 is YYNGEE. The V and J ends lost 4 bases and 4 bases, in that order; junction bases with no gene match: 10. The CDR3 contains 16 residues. CDR3 protein: CASSPGGSSGYNEQFF. The CDR3 DNA follows: TGTGCCAGCAGCCCCGGGGGATCTAGCGGGTACAATGAGCAGTTCTTC.

This chain connects TRBV27 to TRBJ1-5; D gene unclear. Germline CDR1 reads MNHEY; CDR2 reads SMNVEV (reference sequence). The CDR3 consists of 12 residues. Deletions cut 3 bases from V and 5 bases from J, with 5 bases between. CDR3 nucleotides: TGTGCCAGCAGTTTTGCCCATCAGCCCCAGCATTTT. It specifies CASSFAHQPQHF.

V usage is TRBV5-6 and J usage is TRBJ1-2; 10 nucleotides match TRBD1. There are 16 residues in the CDR3. The V segment lost 3 bases and the J segment 4 bases; nucleotides outside the gene matches: 9. Germline V gene data show CDR1 as SGHDT and CDR2 as YYEEEE. The CDR3 sequence: CASSSSRDRGSYGYTF. CDR3 nucleotides: TGTGCCAGCAGCTCGAGCCGGGACAGGGGAAGCTATGGCTACACCTTC.

The rearrangement links TRBV9 to TRBJ2-7, with D perhaps matching TRBD2 (7 bases). CDR1 and CDR2 (germline): SGDLS, YYNGEE. The CDR3 totals 15 residues. Trimming pared 4 bases from V and 3 bases from J, leaving 17 bases between. The CDR3 reads CASSLEEGGGYEQYF. The CDR3 nucleotides read TGTGCCAGCAGCCTAGAGGAGGGAGGGGGCTACGAGCAGTACTTC.

The V and J genes are TRBV18 and TRBJ1-2, with TRBD1 matching 7 bases. In germline, CDR1 is KGHSH, CDR2 LQKENI. There are 15 residues in the CDR3. V trimming: 0 bases; J trimming: 4 bases; junction bases outside the gene matches: 5. As DNA, the CDR3 is TGTGCCAGCTCACCACCGGGACAGCCTGGCTATGGCTACACCTTC. Its translation: CASSPPGQPGYGYTF.

The chain links TRBV4-1 to TRBJ1-2; a weak D match, TRBD1 (6 bases). Trimming removed 3 bases from V and 0 bases from J, with 14 bases in between. Germline assignment: CDR1 MGHRA and CDR2 YSYEKL. The CDR3 runs to 16 residues. For the CDR3, the DNA is TGCGCCAGCAGCCATGGGGGCGGGAAGCCTAACTATGGCTACACCTTC. As protein: CASSHGGGKPNYGYTF.

This clone appeared once. This chain connects TRBV7-9 to TRBJ1-3; possibly TRBD1 for D (5 bases). This CDR3 comprises 19 residues. Germline V CDR1 and CDR2: SEHNR, FQNEAQ (reference sequence). Trimming stripped 3 bases from V and 2 bases from J, with 23 bases between. Here the CDR3 reads CASSFLPGDYRRAGNTIYF. CDR3 sequence (DNA): TGTGCCAGCAGCTTTCTCCCCGGGGACTACAGGCGCGCTGGAAACACCATATATTTT.

V and J are TRBV10-2 and TRBJ1-1; tentative D call: TRBD1 (5 bases). V lost 11 bases and J lost 0, with 13 bases in between. There are 13 residues in the CDR3. The germline V gene has CDR1 WSHSY and CDR2 SAAADI. The DNA of the CDR3 is TGCGCCGTCCGGACGGACATGAACACTGAAGCTTTCTTT. It is translated as CAVRTDMNTEAFF.

The chain couples TRBV10-3 to TRBJ2-7; 9 bases are a match to TRBD2. V lost 0 bases, J lost 7 bases, and 7 bases stayed unmatched. The germline gives CDR1 ENHRY, CDR2 SYGVKD. The CDR3 totals 15 residues. The CDR3 DNA reads as TGTGCCATCAGTGAGTCTAGCGGGAGCACTCGGGAGCAGTACTTC. This gives the protein CAISESSGSTREQYF.

V and J are TRBV29-1 and TRBJ2-7; D ambiguous. Germline V lookup: CDR1 SQVTM, CDR2 ANQGSEA. The CDR3 spans 12 residues. The germline V and J ends were trimmed by 4 bases and 3 bases, with 10 bases remaining between them. The CDR3 DNA follows: TGCAGCGTTGCCAGCATGCTCTACGAGCAGTACTTC. Translated, it gives CSVASMLYEQYF.

This clone was recorded once. The V call is TRBV15, the J call TRBJ1-3; D ambiguous. V lost 0 bases and J 0 bases, leaving 0 bases between the germline ends. The CDR3 consists of 13 residues. Germline V lookup: CDR1 LNHNV, CDR2 YYDKDF (reference sequence). The CDR3 DNA is TGTGCCACCAGCAGAGACTCTGGAAACACCATATATTTT. This codes for CATSRDSGNTIYF.

The chain joins TRBV6-5 to TRBJ2-7, with 10 positions matching TRBD1. CDR3 size: 14 residues. V lost 6 bases to trimming and J lost 5 bases; unmatched junction nucleotides: 7. Germline assignment: CDR1 MNHEY and CDR2 SVGAGI. The CDR3 DNA reads as TGTGCCAGCAGACCAGGGACAGGGGTCGACGAGCAGTACTTC. Its protein is CASRPGTGVDEQYF.

The gene calls are TRBV30 and TRBJ1-2, with 7 bases matching TRBD1. The CDR3 is made up of 15 amino acids. CDR1 is GTSNPN, CDR2 SVGIG, per germline (reference sequence). Trimming at V came to 3 bases and at J to 2 bases, leaving 9 bases not matched to a gene. CDR3 loop: CAWRPAGGSNYGYTF. DNA for the CDR3: TGTGCCTGGAGGCCGGCAGGGGGGTCGAACTATGGCTACACCTTC.